Listed below are T cell receptor beta chains from one sample, sequenced in a study of multiple sclerosis patients with progressive multifocal leukoencephalopathy. TCRdb's copy holds only in-frame clones and misses some; the assay was immunoSEQ multiplex PCR. This sample has some 31,000 clones, with about nine tenths found just once. Sequencing was carried out using PBMCs. The receptors were sampled from a human donor with multiple sclerosis. CDR3s include the opening cysteine and the closing phenylalanine or tryptophan. The D gene is left open where the match is weak. Clone size is stated in some rows and not others, as once, few, many or a class when expanded.

>.|TRBJ1-1|TRBV18|.
CASSPTGNTEAFF
TGTGCCAGCTCACCTACAGGAAACACTGAAGCTTTCTTT
>.|TRBJ2-7|TRBV25-1|.
CASSEPGLAGIRGEQYF
TGTGCCAGCAGTGAGCCGGGGTTGGCGGGAATCCGAGGGGAGCAGTACTTC
>.|TRBJ1-2|TRBV4-2|.
CASSPPGAVYGYTF
TGTGCCAGCAGCCCCCCTGGGGCCGTTTATGGCTACACCTTC
>.|TRBJ1-1|TRBV5-1|TRBD1
CASSETGGTEAFF
TGCGCCAGCAGCGAAACAGGGGGCACTGAAGCTTTCTTT
>.|TRBJ1-1|TRBV28|.
CASSRGAWGSPNTEAFF
TGTGCCAGCAGCAGAGGGGCGTGGGGGAGTCCGAACACTGAAGCTTTCTTT
>.|TRBJ2-7|TRBV30|.
CAWSAQGYEQYF
TGTGCCTGGAGTGCACAGGGCTACGAGCAGTACTTC
>.|TRBJ1-2|TRBV2|.
CASGAKYGYTF
TGTGCCAGCGGGGCGAAATATGGCTACACCTTC
>.|TRBJ2-7|TRBV29-1|.
CSAGEGGYGHEQYF
TGCAGCGCCGGGGAGGGGGGGTACGGCCACGAGCAGTACTTC
>.|TRBJ2-1|TRBV5-6|TRBD2
CASYRLAGYNEQFF
TGTGCCAGCTATAGACTAGCGGGATACAATGAGCAGTTCTTC
>once|TRBJ2-7|TRBV28|TRBD2
CASSPPGLALYEQYF
TGTGCCAGCAGTCCACCGGGACTAGCGCTGTACGAGCAGTACTTC
>once|TRBJ1-3|TRBV9|.
CASSLHPARSSGNTIYF
TGTGCCAGCAGCCTGCATCCGGCGCGGAGTTCTGGAAACACCATATATTTT
>.|TRBJ2-5|TRBV6-5|.
CASSRKQETQYF
TGTGCCAGCAGCCGAAAGCAAGAGACCCAGTACTTC
>.|TRBJ2-7|TRBV6-1|TRBD1
CASKKTQGYEQYF
TGTGCCAGCAAGAAGACACAGGGGTATGAGCAGTACTTC
>.|TRBJ2-5|TRBV10-3|.
CAISDRRRIQETQYF
TGTGCCATCAGTGATAGGCGGCGGATACAAGAGACCCAGTACTTC
>once|TRBJ1-5|TRBV7-2|TRBD1
CASSSSGTVGNQPQHF
TGTGCCAGCAGCTCCTCCGGGACAGTTGGTAATCAGCCCCAGCATTTT
>once|TRBJ2-7|TRBV19|.
CASSTSTGTGPYEQYF
TGTGCCAGTAGTACCTCGACCGGGACGGGGCCCTACGAGCAGTACTTC
>.|TRBJ1-1|TRBV2|.
CASIEVGTEAFF
TGTGCCAGTATCGAGGTGGGGACTGAAGCTTTCTTT
>.|TRBJ1-5|TRBV27|TRBD1
CASSFRGQGALHSNQPQHF
TGTGCCAGCAGTTTTAGGGGACAGGGGGCCCTACATAGCAATCAGCCCCAGCATTTT
>few|TRBJ1-1|TRBV19|TRBD1
CASSGYRGNTEAFF
TGTGCCAGTAGTGGATACAGGGGGAACACTGAAGCTTTCTTT
>.|TRBJ2-3|TRBV28|TRBD1
CASSRGQGALDTQYF
TGTGCCAGCAGCCGGGGACAGGGGGCGTTAGATACGCAGTATTTT
>once|TRBJ2-7|TRBV7-9|TRBD1
CASSSEVGQAYEQYF
TGTGCCAGCAGCTCCGAGGTGGGACAGGCCTACGAGCAGTACTTC
>.|TRBJ2-7|TRBV28|.
CASSPDHYEQYF
TGTGCCAGCAGTCCTGATCACTACGAGCAGTACTTC
>.|TRBJ2-1|TRBV19|.
CASSIGPLRPTKPYNEQFF
TGTGCCAGTAGTATAGGACCCCTTCGACCCACAAAGCCTTACAATGAGCAGTTCTTC
>.|TRBJ1-3|TRBV11-3|.
CASSLGAGNTIYF
TGTGCCAGCAGCTTGGGGGCTGGAAACACCATATATTTT
>.|TRBJ1-1|TRBV7-6|.
CASSSRGVEAFF
TGTGCCAGCAGCTCCCGGGGAGTTGAAGCTTTCTTT
>.|TRBJ1-1|TRBV7-2|.
CASSATGGNTEAFF
TGTGCCAGCAGCGCGACCGGGGGGAACACTGAAGCTTTCTTT
>.|TRBJ1-1|TRBV14|TRBD1
CASSQAGQGRTEAFF
TGTGCCAGCAGCCAAGCGGGACAGGGCCGCACTGAAGCTTTCTTT
>.|TRBJ1-2|TRBV19|TRBD1
CASSTGQGNYGYTF
TGTGCCAGTAGTACCGGACAGGGAAACTATGGCTACACCTTC
>.|TRBJ2-7|TRBV4-1|TRBD1
CASSQGAPLGDRGYEQYF
TGCGCCAGCAGCCAAGGGGCTCCCCTGGGGGACAGGGGCTACGAGCAGTACTTC
>.|TRBJ2-3|TRBV2|.
CASKSDPPDTQYF
TGTGCCAGCAAATCTGACCCTCCAGATACGCAGTATTTT
>.|TRBJ2-1|TRBV27|.
CASSLGYEQFF
TGTGCCAGCAGTCTTGGGTATGAGCAGTTCTTC